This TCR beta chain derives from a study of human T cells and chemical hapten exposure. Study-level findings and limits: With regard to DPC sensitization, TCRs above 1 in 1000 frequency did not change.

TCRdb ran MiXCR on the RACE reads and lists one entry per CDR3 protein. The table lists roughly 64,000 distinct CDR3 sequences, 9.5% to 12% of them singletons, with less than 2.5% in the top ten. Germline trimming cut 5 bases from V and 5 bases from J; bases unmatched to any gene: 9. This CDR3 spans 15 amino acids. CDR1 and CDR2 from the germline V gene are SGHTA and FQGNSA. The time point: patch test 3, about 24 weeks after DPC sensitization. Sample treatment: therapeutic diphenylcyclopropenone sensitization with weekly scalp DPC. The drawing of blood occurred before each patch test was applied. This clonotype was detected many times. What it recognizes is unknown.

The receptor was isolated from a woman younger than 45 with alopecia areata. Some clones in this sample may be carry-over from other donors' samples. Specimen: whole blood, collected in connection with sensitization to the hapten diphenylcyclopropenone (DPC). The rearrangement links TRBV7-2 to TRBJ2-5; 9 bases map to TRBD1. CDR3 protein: CASSPGTGFEETQYF. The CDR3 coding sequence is TGTGCCAGCAGCCCAGGGACAGGGTTTGAGGAGACCCAGTACTTC. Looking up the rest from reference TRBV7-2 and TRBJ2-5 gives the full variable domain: GAGVSQSPSNKVTEKGKDVELRCDPISGHTALYWYRQSLGQGLEFLIYFQGNSAPDKSGLPSDRFSAERTGGSVSTLTIQRTQQEDSAVYLCASSPGTGFEETQYFGPGTRLLVL.